This T cell receptor (beta chain) is drawn from a study of cytomegalovirus exposure and HLA in healthy donors. General observations from the study: The authors enumerated over 150 TCR beta chains as linked to cytomegalovirus.

The germline gives CDR1 MNHEY, CDR2 SVGAGI. CDR3 size: 14 residues. With 5 bases clipped from V and 3 bases from J, the junction kept 7 bases outside the gene matches. The PCR had 60 Vbeta and 13 Jbeta primers. In the authors' workflow: A later analysis counted about 80 million unique TCR beta chains, 9.5 million to 13 million shared. Using immunoSEQ multiplex PCR, the repertoire was profiled, and TCRdb retains in-frame clones only, with some absent. The V and J calls and clone size come from that table; D and trimming were worked out from the DNA. The table shows about 180,000 clones, with roughly three quarters occurring only once. In the case of this clone: Its antigen is currently unknown.

This sequence joins TRBV6-5 and TRBJ2-7; 7 bases agree with TRBD2. This TCR came from a woman in her 30s in good health and CMV-seropositive. Material: PBMCs. This CDR3 is CASSGGGWDYEQYF. The CDR3 coding sequence is TGTGCCAGCAGTGGCGGGGGATGGGACTACGAGCAGTACTTC.